The rows below give T cell receptor beta chains drawn from one sample of a study of T cell responses to AZD1222 COVID-19 vaccine. Libraries were prepared by immunoSEQ multiplex PCR; TCRdb keeps only in-frame clonotypes and omits some of them. The table includes 100,000 or so clones, 70% to 90% detected once. Sequenced here: peripheral blood, sampled on day 0 of AZD1222 vaccination. The receptors were sampled from an adult in good health. The CDR3 runs from the conserved cysteine through the conserved F or W. D genes are given only for firm matches. The listing skips clone size in some rows; elsewhere it reads once, few, many or a size class.

.	TRBJ2-3	TRBD1	TRBV4-1	CASSQAGQGTDTQYF	TGCGCCAGCAGCCAAGCGGGACAGGGCACAGATACGCAGTATTTT
.	TRBJ1-2	.	TRBV6-5	CASSLGGYSNYGYTF	TGTGCCAGCAGTTTGGGAGGTTATTCTAACTATGGCTACACCTTC
once	TRBJ2-7	.	TRBV7-9	CASSPNLLIHEQYF	TGTGCCAGCAGCCCGAATTTGCTGATCCACGAGCAGTACTTC
.	TRBJ2-2	.	TRBV27	CASSLIWAGELFF	TGTGCCAGCAGTTTAATTTGGGCCGGGGAGCTGTTTTTT
.	TRBJ2-5	.	TRBV18	CASSPVLQETQYF	TGTGCCAGCTCACCGGTACTACAAGAGACCCAGTACTTC
.	TRBJ1-6	.	TRBV10-2	CASWAGYNSPLHF	TGCGCCAGCTGGGCAGGATATAATTCACCCCTCCACTTT
.	TRBJ2-4	TRBD2	TRBV28	CASSFPPGGGQNIQYF	TGTGCCAGCAGTTTCCCCCCCGGGGGGGGACAAAACATTCAGTACTTC
.	TRBJ2-5	.	TRBV5-5	CASSLFSQETQYF	TGTGCCAGCAGCTTGTTCAGCCAAGAGACCCAGTACTTC
.	TRBJ1-4	.	TRBV30	CAWTPGANEKLFF	TGTGCCTGGACCCCGGGCGCTAATGAAAAACTGTTTTTT
once	TRBJ2-1	TRBD1	TRBV7-3	CASSNTRGQGRYNEQFF	TGTGCCAGCAGCAATACCCGAGGACAGGGGAGATACAATGAGCAGTTCTTC
.	TRBJ2-1	.	TRBV30	CAWRVYNEQFF	TGTGCCTGGAGAGTATACAATGAGCAGTTCTTC
.	TRBJ1-1	.	TRBV4-3	CASSQEPGTMTEAFF	TGCGCCAGCAGCCAAGAACCCGGGACAATGACTGAAGCTTTCTTT
.	TRBJ1-2	TRBD1	TRBV29-1	CSVEGWDSNGYTF	TGCAGCGTTGAAGGGTGGGACAGTAATGGCTACACCTTC
.	TRBJ1-2	.	TRBV12-3/TRBV12-4	CASSRGGYGYTF	TGTGCCAGCAGTAGAGGGGGCTATGGCTACACCTTC